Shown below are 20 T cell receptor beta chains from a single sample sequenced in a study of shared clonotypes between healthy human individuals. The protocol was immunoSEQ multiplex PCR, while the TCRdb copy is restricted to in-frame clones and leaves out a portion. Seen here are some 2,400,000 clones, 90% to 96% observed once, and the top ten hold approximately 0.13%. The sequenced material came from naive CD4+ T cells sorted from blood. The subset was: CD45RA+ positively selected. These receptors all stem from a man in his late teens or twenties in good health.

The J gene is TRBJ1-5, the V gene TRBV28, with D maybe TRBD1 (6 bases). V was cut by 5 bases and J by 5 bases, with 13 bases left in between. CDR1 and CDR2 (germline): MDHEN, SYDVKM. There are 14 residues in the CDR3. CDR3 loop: CASSAHRDHQPQHF. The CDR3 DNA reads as TGTGCCAGCAGTGCCCACAGGGACCATCAGCCCCAGCATTTT.

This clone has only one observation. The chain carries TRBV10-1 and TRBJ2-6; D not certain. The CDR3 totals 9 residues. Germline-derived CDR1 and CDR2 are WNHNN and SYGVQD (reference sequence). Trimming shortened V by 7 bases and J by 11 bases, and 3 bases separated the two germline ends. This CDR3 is CASTHVLTF. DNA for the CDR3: TGCGCCAGCACCCACGTCCTGACTTTC.

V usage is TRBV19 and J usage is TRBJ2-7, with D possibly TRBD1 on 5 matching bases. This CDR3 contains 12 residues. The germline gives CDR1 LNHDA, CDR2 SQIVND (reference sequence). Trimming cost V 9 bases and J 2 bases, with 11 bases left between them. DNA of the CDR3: TGTGCCAGAAGACAGCCTACCTACGAGCAGTACTTC. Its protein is CARRQPTYEQYF.

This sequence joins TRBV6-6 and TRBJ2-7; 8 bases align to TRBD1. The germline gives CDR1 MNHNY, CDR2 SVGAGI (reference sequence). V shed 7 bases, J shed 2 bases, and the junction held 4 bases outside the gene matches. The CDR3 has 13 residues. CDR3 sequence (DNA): TGTGCCAGCAAGGACAGGGCCACCTACGAGCAGTACTTC. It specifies CASKDRATYEQYF.

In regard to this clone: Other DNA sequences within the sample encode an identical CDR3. The CDR3 is CASSGGMNTEAFF. In nucleotides, the CDR3 is TGTGCCAGCAGTGGAGGGATGAACACTGAAGCTTTCTTT. The V and J genes are TRBV2 and TRBJ1-1; D is undetermined. V was shortened by 4 bases and J by 0 bases, with 6 bases between the two germline ends. This CDR3 is 13 amino acids long. The V gene's germline CDR1 is SNHLY and CDR2 FYNNEI.

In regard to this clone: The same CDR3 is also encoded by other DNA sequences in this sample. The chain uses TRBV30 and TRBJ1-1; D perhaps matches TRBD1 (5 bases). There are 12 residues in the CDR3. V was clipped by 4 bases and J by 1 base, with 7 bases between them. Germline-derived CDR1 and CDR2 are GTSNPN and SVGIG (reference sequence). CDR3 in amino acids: CAWKTGNTEAFF. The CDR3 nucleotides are TGTGCCTGGAAAACAGGGAACACTGAAGCTTTCTTT.

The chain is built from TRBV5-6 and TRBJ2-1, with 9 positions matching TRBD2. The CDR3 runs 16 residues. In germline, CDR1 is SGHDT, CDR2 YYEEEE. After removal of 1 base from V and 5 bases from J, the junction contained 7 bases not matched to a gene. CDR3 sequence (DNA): TGTGCCAGCAGCTTGAGAGCTAGCGGGACCCACAATGAGCAGTTCTTC. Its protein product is CASSLRASGTHNEQFF.

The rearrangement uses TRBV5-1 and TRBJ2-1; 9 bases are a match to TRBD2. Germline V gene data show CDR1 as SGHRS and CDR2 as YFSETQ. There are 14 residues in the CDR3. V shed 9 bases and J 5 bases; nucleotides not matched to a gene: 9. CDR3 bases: TGCGCCACCTCAGAAGGGACTAGCCACAATGAGCAGTTCTTC. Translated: CATSEGTSHNEQFF.

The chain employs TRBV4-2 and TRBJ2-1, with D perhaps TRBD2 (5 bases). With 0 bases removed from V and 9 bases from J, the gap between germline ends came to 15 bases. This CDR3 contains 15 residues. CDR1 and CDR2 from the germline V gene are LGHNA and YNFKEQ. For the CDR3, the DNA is TGTGCCAGCAGCCAAGATCGGGCTGGACTGAGTGAGCAGTTCTTC. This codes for CASSQDRAGLSEQFF.

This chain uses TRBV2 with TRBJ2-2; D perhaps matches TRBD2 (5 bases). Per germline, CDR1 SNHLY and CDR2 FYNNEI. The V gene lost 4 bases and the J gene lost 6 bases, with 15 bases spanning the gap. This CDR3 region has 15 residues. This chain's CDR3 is CASSVGGSGAGELFF. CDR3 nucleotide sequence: TGTGCCAGCAGTGTAGGTGGGAGCGGAGCCGGGGAGCTGTTTTTT.

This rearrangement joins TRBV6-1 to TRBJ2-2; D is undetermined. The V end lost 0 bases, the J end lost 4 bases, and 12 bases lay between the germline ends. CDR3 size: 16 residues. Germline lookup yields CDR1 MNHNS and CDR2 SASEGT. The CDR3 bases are TGTGCCAGCAGTGAAGCTAACGGACGGACCACCGGGGAGCTGTTTTTT. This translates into CASSEANGRTTGELFF.

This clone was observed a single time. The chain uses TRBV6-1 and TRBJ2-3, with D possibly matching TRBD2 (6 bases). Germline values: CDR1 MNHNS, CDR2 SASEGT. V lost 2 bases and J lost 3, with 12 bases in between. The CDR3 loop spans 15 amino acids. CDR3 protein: CASSELAGTTDTQYF. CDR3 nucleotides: TGTGCCAGCAGTGAATTGGCGGGAACAACAGATACGCAGTATTTT.

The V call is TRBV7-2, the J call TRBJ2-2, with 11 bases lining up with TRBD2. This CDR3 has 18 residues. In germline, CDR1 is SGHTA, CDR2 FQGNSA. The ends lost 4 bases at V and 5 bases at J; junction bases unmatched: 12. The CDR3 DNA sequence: TGTGCCAGCAGCTATTCCCCTGCTAGCGGGAGGAGGACCGGGGAGCTGTTTTTT. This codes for CASSYSPASGRRTGELFF.

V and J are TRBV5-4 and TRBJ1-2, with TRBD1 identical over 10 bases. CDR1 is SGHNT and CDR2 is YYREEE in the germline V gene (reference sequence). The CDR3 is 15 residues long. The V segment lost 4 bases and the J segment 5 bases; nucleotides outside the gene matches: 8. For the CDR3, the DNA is TGTGCCAGCAGCCGGACAGGGGGGCCATCTTATGGCTACACCTTC. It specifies CASSRTGGPSYGYTF.

CDR3 protein: CASSTNGQALYF. The CDR3 DNA reads as TGTGCCAGCAGCACGAATGGACAGGCTCTATACTTC. V gene TRBV9 combines with J gene TRBJ2-7, with TRBD1 matching over 7 bases. Trimming removed 4 bases from V and 13 bases from J; junction bases left unmatched: 11. This CDR3 comprises 12 residues. Germline assignment: CDR1 SGDLS and CDR2 YYNGEE.

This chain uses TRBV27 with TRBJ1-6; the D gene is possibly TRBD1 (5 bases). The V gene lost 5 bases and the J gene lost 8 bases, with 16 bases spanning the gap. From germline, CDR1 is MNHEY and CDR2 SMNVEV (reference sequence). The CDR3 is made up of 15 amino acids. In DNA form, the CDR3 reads TGTGCCAGCAGTCCCTTGGCAGGGTTTGATTCACCCCTCCACTTT. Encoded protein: CASSPLAGFDSPLHF.

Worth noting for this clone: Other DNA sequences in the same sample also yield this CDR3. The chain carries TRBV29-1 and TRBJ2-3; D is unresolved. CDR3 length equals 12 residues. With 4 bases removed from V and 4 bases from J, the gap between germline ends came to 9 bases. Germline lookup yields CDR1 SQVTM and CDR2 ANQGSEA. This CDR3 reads CSVGEGPDTQYF. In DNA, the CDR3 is TGCAGCGTTGGGGAAGGCCCAGATACGCAGTATTTT.

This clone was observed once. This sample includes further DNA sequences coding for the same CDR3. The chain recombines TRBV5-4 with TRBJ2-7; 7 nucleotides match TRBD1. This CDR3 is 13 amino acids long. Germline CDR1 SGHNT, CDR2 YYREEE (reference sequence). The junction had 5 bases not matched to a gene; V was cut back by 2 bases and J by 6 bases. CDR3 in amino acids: CASSLRGLLEQYF. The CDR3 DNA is TGTGCCAGCAGCTTAAGGGGGCTGCTCGAGCAGTACTTC.

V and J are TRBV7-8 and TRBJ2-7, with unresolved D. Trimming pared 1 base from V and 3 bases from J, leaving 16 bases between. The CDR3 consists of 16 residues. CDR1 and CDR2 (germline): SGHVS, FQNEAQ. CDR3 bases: TGTGCCAGCAGCTTAGAGGCCTCCGTTCTCGGCTACGAGCAGTACTTC. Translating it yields CASSLEASVLGYEQYF.

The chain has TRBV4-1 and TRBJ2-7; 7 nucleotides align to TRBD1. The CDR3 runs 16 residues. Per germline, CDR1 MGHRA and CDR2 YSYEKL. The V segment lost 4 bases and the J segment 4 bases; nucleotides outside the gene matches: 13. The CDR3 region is CASSLTSGQGVYEQYF. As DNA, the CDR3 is TGCGCCAGCAGCCTTACCAGTGGGCAGGGGGTGTACGAGCAGTACTTC.